Below, 15 T cell receptor beta chains from the same sample are listed, as sequenced in a study of T cells in Graves' hyperthyroidism and ophthalmopathy. Amplified regions were TCR beta CDR3 sequences from RNA transcripts. A set of HTBI primers served as the primers for a first-round RT-PCR of the TCR CDR3. MiXCR, applied by TCRdb to the multiplex PCR reads, yields one record per CDR3 protein. The table has around 360,000 distinct CDR3 sequences, roughly 15% seen once. The sequenced material came from blood. The receptors originated from a woman aged 55-75 years with Graves' ophthalmopathy.

This rearrangement joins TRBV11-2 to TRBJ2-7; D perhaps matches TRBD1 (6 bases). Germline assignment: CDR1 SGHAT and CDR2 FQNNGV. The CDR3 loop spans 16 amino acids. V lost 5 bases, J lost 0 bases, and 17 bases lay in between. The CDR3 protein is CASSHRLRGSSYEQYF. The CDR3, as DNA: TGTGCCAGCAGCCACCGGTTGAGGGGGAGCTCCTACGAGCAGTACTTC.

This clonotype was seen ten or more times. The chain carries TRBV28 and TRBJ1-2; 7 bases are shared with TRBD1. The germline V gene has CDR1 MDHEN and CDR2 SYDVKM. V lost 5 bases to trimming and J lost 4 bases; unmatched junction nucleotides: 7. CDR3 length: 14 amino acids. The CDR3 protein is CASSPGTDAYGYTF. The CDR3 coding sequence is TGTGCCAGCAGTCCCGGGACAGACGCCTATGGCTACACCTTC.

This clonotype was found a few times. The chain combines TRBV2 with TRBJ1-4, with D unresolved. The CDR3 consists of 14 residues. With 1 base removed from V and 7 bases from J, the gap between germline ends came to 10 bases. CDR1 is SNHLY and CDR2 is FYNNEI in the germline V gene. CDR3 in DNA: TGTGCCAGCAGTGAAGGAGAGGGCGGTGAAAAACTGTTTTTT. Residues: CASSEGEGGEKLFF. The variable domain in full, completed from reference TRBV2 and TRBJ1-4, reads EPEVTQTPSHQVTQMGQEVILRCVPISNHLYFYWYRQILGQKVEFLVSFYNNEISEKSEIFDDQFSVERPDGSNFTLKIRSTKLEDSAMYFCASSEGEGGEKLFFGSGTQLSVL.

This clonotype has more than one count but fewer than ten. V is TRBV5-1 and J is TRBJ2-1; TRBD1 agrees at 9 bases. This CDR3 has 15 amino acids. CDR1 is SGHRS and CDR2 is YFSETQ in the germline V gene. J gave up 2 bases and V 4 bases, and 4 bases lay outside the gene matches. CDR3 nucleotide sequence: TGCGCCAGCAGCGCAGGGACAGGGACCTACAATGAGCAGTTCTTC. It translates to CASSAGTGTYNEQFF.

This chain joins TRBV9 and TRBJ1-6; D is unclear. This CDR3 has 14 residues. Looked up from germline, CDR1 is SGDLS and CDR2 is YYNGEE. V gave up 0 bases and J gave up 8 bases, with 9 bases separating them. The CDR3 is CASSVGTWDSPLHF. The CDR3 coding sequence is TGTGCCAGCAGCGTAGGGACCTGGGATTCACCCCTCCACTTT.

This clonotype was seen many times. The rearrangement uses TRBV3-1 and TRBJ1-5, with 7 bases fitting TRBD1. The CDR3 has 16 amino acids. The J segment lost 1 base and the V segment lost 2 bases, leaving 5 bases of the junction unmatched. Germline CDR1 and CDR2: LGHDT and YNNKEL (reference sequence). CDR3 protein: CASSQFRGSSNQPQHF. CDR3 coding DNA: TGTGCCAGCAGCCAATTCAGGGGGTCGAGCAATCAGCCCCAGCATTTT.

J is TRBJ1-1 and V is TRBV7-6; D gene uncertain. The CDR3 sequence is 14 residues long. Looked up from germline, CDR1 is SGHVS and CDR2 is FNYEAQ. V was clipped by 1 base and J by 0 bases, with 6 bases between them. The CDR3 bases are TGTGCCAGCAGCTTAGGAGAGTTGAACACTGAAGCTTTCTTT. It encodes CASSLGELNTEAFF.

This clonotype was detected ten times or more. The chain combines TRBV20-1 with TRBJ1-1, with 8 bases aligning to TRBD1. Germline V lookup: CDR1 DFQATT, CDR2 SNEGSKA (reference sequence). The ends lost 5 bases at V and 5 bases at J; junction bases unmatched: 16. The CDR3 length is 16 residues. The CDR3 sequence is CSAEGAGGAFSTEAFF. Here the CDR3 DNA reads TGCAGTGCTGAGGGGGCAGGGGGCGCGTTTAGTACTGAAGCTTTCTTT.

The gene calls are TRBV29-1 and TRBJ2-3; D is tentatively TRBD1 or TRBD2 (5 bases each). Germline-derived CDR1 and CDR2 are SQVTM and ANQGSEA. CDR3 length equals 12 residues. The V gene lost 7 bases and the J gene lost 2 bases, with 10 bases spanning the gap. The CDR3 region has the DNA TGCAGCGGGGACGGACTCACAGATACGCAGTATTTT. Translating it yields CSGDGLTDTQYF.

This clonotype was seen at least ten times. V is TRBV30 and J is TRBJ1-2; D gene uncertain. Germline V CDR1 and CDR2: GTSNPN, SVGIG (reference sequence). V was clipped by 5 bases and J by 3 bases, with 16 bases between them. The CDR3 consists of 14 residues. DNA of the CDR3: TGTGCCTGGGTTGCCTCCGGGGAGTACTATGGCTACACCTTC. Encoded protein: CAWVASGEYYGYTF. Drawing the rest from reference TRBV30 and TRBJ1-2, the complete variable domain is SQTIHQWPATLVQPVGSPLSLECTVEGTSNPNLYWYRQAAGRGLQLLFYSVGIGQISSEVPQNLSASRPQDRQFILSSKKLLLSDSGFYLCAWVASGEYYGYTFGSGTRLTVV.

At least ten counts were recorded for this clonotype. The V gene is TRBV7-2, the J gene TRBJ2-5; D is perhaps TRBD2 (6 bases). The V end was cut by 2 bases, the J end by 5 bases, with 12 bases between. Germline CDR1 is SGHTA and CDR2 is FQGNSA. The length of the CDR3 is 14 residues. The CDR3 loop reads CASSLTGDLETQYF. Here the CDR3 DNA reads TGTGCCAGCAGCTTAACGGGAGATTTGGAGACCCAGTACTTC. The whole variable domain, remainder taken from reference TRBV7-2 and TRBJ2-5, is GAGVSQSPSNKVTEKGKDVELRCDPISGHTALYWYRQSLGQGLEFLIYFQGNSAPDKSGLPSDRFSAERTGGSVSTLTIQRTQQEDSAVYLCASSLTGDLETQYFGPGTRLLVL.

This clonotype was seen repeatedly, ten times or more. The chain recombines TRBV28 with TRBJ2-5; 13 nucleotides align to TRBD2. The CDR3 extends over 16 amino acids. J lost 5 bases, V lost 3 bases, and 6 bases had no gene match. CDR1 is MDHEN, CDR2 SYDVKM, per germline. In DNA form, the CDR3 reads TGTGCCAGCAGTTTCGGACTAGCGGGAGCGGTGGAGACCCAGTACTTC. As protein: CASSFGLAGAVETQYF.

There are many counts of this clonotype. The V and J genes are TRBV2 and TRBJ2-5; 8 bases fit TRBD2. The CDR3 runs 14 residues. V lost 4 bases to trimming and J lost 6 bases; unmatched junction nucleotides: 7. CDR1 and CDR2 (germline): SNHLY, FYNNEI. CDR3 in DNA: TGTGCCAGCAGTGTAGAACGGGAGGGCCAGACCCAGTACTTC. Residues: CASSVEREGQTQYF.

This clonotype was picked up many times. The CDR3 region is CASRSDRVGGTEAFF. CDR3 nucleotides: TGTGCCAGCAGGTCGGACAGGGTAGGTGGGACTGAAGCTTTCTTT. The chain recombines TRBV6-2 or TRBV6-3 with TRBJ1-1; 8 bases map to TRBD1. Per the germline V gene, CDR1 is MNHEY and CDR2 is SVGEGT. This CDR3 is built from 15 residues. V lost 6 bases to trimming and J lost 5 bases; unmatched junction nucleotides: 11.

J is TRBJ2-2 and V is TRBV30; D is unclear. The germline V and J ends were trimmed by 3 bases and 4 bases, with 15 bases remaining between them. Per the germline V gene, CDR1 is GTSNPN and CDR2 is SVGIG (reference sequence). The CDR3 loop spans 15 amino acids. The chain's CDR3 is CAWSKRRLTTGELFF. Written as DNA, the CDR3 is TGTGCCTGGAGCAAAAGGCGGCTAACCACCGGGGAGCTGTTTTTT.